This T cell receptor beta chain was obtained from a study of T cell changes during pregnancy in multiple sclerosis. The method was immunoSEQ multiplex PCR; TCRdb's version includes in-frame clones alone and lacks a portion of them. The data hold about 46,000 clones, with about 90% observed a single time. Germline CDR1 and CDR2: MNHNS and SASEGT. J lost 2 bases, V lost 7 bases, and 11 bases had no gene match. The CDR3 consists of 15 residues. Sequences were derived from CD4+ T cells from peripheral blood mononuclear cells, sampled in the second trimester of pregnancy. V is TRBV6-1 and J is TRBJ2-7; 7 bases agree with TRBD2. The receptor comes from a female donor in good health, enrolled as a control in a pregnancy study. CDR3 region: CASKREGFGPYEQYF. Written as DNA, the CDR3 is TGTGCCAGCAAAAGGGAGGGCTTCGGGCCCTACGAGCAGTACTTC.